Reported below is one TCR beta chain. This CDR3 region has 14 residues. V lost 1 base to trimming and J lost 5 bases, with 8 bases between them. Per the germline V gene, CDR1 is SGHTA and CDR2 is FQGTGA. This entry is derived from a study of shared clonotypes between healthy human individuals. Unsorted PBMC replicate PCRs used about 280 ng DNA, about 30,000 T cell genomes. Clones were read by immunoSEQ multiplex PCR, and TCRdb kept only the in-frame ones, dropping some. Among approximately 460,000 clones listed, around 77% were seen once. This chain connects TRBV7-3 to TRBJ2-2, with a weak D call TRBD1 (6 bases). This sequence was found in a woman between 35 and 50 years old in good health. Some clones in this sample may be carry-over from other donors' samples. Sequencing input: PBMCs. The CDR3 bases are TGTGCCAGCAGCTTAATCAGGGGTACCGGGGAGCTGTTTTTT. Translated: CASSLIRGTGELFF.